What follows are 32 T cell receptor beta chains derived from one specimen sequenced in a study of cytomegalovirus exposure and HLA in healthy donors. Assay used: immunoSEQ multiplex PCR; TCRdb lists only in-frame clones, some missing. The data hold about 54,000 clones, with approximately 89% observed a single time. Sequencing was carried out using PBMCs. The origin of the receptors is a woman aged 18-30 years in good health and CMV-seropositive.

The CDR3 reads CASGGFNSPLHF. In DNA form, the CDR3 reads TGTGCCAGCGGCGGGTTTAATTCACCCCTCCACTTT. This chain connects TRBV6-6 to TRBJ1-6; D is unresolved. V was clipped by 8 bases and J by 6 bases, with 8 bases between them. This CDR3 is built from 12 residues. Germline assignment: CDR1 MNHNY and CDR2 SVGAGI (reference sequence).

The chain links TRBV10-3 to TRBJ2-7; possibly TRBD1 for D (5 bases). The CDR3 extends over 14 amino acids. Germline lookup yields CDR1 ENHRY and CDR2 SYGVKD. Trimming cost V 3 bases and J 6 bases, with 15 bases left between them. CDR3 DNA: TGTGCCATCAGTGACGTAAGGGATAGGGGCGAGCAGTACTTC. This encodes CAISDVRDRGEQYF.

In this sample, this clone turned up once. The chain is built from TRBV2 and TRBJ1-2; unclear D gene. Germline CDR1 and CDR2: SNHLY and FYNNEI. V lost 3 bases, J lost 0 bases, and 5 bases lay in between. The CDR3 runs to 13 residues. CDR3 region: CASSDATNYGYTF. The CDR3 DNA sequence: TGTGCCAGCAGTGACGCGACTAACTATGGCTACACCTTC.

The chain recombines TRBV6-6 with TRBJ1-3; possible D gene TRBD1, 6 bases. CDR1 and CDR2 (germline): MNHNY, SVGAGI (reference sequence). Trimming pared 5 bases from V and 0 bases from J, leaving 14 bases between. The CDR3 is 16 residues long. CDR3 loop: CASSQTATGSGNTIYF. Written as DNA, the CDR3 is TGTGCCAGCAGTCAAACCGCGACAGGCTCTGGAAACACCATATATTTT.

As DNA, the CDR3 is TGCGCCAGCAGCCAAGAGACTAGCGGGGGGGCTCTCACCGGGGAGCTGTTTTTT. Translating it yields CASSQETSGGALTGELFF. The V call is TRBV4-3, the J call TRBJ2-2, with TRBD2 matching over 14 bases. The CDR3 covers 18 residues. Germline CDR1 LGHNA, CDR2 YSLEER. The ends lost 0 bases at V and 4 bases at J; junction bases unmatched: 4.

This clone was found a few times. The chain links TRBV28 to TRBJ2-5; no clear D. V gave up 1 base and J gave up 2 bases, with 8 bases separating them. This CDR3 region has 14 residues. Germline V gene data show CDR1 as MDHEN and CDR2 as SYDVKM. The CDR3 is CASSLYQVQETQYF. The CDR3, as DNA: TGTGCCAGCAGTTTATACCAGGTGCAAGAGACCCAGTACTTC. The whole variable domain, filled in from reference TRBV28 and TRBJ2-5, reads DVKVTQSSRYLVKRTGEKVFLECVQDMDHENMFWYRQDPGLGLRLIYFSYDVKMKEKGDIPEGYSVSREKKERFSLILESASTNQTSMYLCASSLYQVQETQYFGPGTRLLVL.

The CDR3 bases are TGTGCCAGCAGTCCCGGACTAGTGGGTGCTACGCAGCAGTACTTC. This codes for CASSPGLVGATQQYF. The chain links TRBV27 to TRBJ2-7; 7 bases match TRBD2. Germline CDR1 reads MNHEY; CDR2 reads SMNVEV (reference sequence). The V segment lost 5 bases and the J segment 8 bases; nucleotides outside the gene matches: 15. The CDR3 is 15 residues long.

The chain recombines TRBV6-5 with TRBJ1-1; no definite D call. Trimming took off 0 bases at V and 3 bases at J, with 11 bases between the two ends. Germline CDR1 MNHEY, CDR2 SVGAGI. The CDR3 extends over 15 amino acids. The CDR3 DNA sequence: TGTGCCAGCAGTTACTCGGGCAGATCGGACACTGAAGCTTTCTTT. Translated: CASSYSGRSDTEAFF.

The CDR3 sequence is CATSREVSNLNNEQFF. CDR3 nucleotide sequence: TGTGCCACCAGCAGAGAGGTTAGCAACCTTAACAATGAGCAGTTCTTC. This chain connects TRBV15 to TRBJ2-1; D is unresolved. With 0 bases removed from V and 5 bases from J, the gap between germline ends came to 14 bases. Germline CDR1 and CDR2: LNHNV and YYDKDF (reference sequence). The CDR3 covers 16 residues.

The J gene is TRBJ2-1, the V gene TRBV4-3; D uncertain. CDR3 length: 12 amino acids. Germline V lookup: CDR1 LGHNA, CDR2 YSLEER. The ends were cut back, 1 base at V and 9 bases at J, with 7 bases in the middle. For the CDR3, the DNA is TGCGCCAGCAGCCAAGCAGGCACTGAGCAGTTCTTC. Translating gives CASSQAGTEQFF.

The V gene is TRBV11-2, the J gene TRBJ2-7; D remains unclear. The CDR3 contains 13 residues. Germline V gene sequence: CDR1 SGHAT, CDR2 FQNNGV. V lost 1 base and J lost 3, with 7 bases in between. The CDR3 protein is CASSLGLGYEQYF. CDR3 nucleotides: TGTGCCAGCAGCTTAGGTCTAGGCTACGAGCAGTACTTC. The full variable domain, rest sourced from reference TRBV11-2 and TRBJ2-7, is EAGVAQSPRYKIIEKRQSVAFWCNPISGHATLYWYQQILGQGPKLLIQFQNNGVVDDSQLPKDRFSAERLKGVDSTLKIQPAKLEDSAVYLCASSLGLGYEQYFGPGTRLTVT.

This chain joins TRBV4-1 and TRBJ2-3; 11 bases agree with TRBD1. The CDR3 length is 15 residues. CDR1 and CDR2 from the germline V gene are MGHRA and YSYEKL. J was trimmed by 3 bases and V by 4 bases; bases with no gene match: 3. CDR3 coding DNA: TGCGCCAGCAGCCGAGGGACAGGGGGGACAGATACGCAGTATTTT. Amino acids: CASSRGTGGTDTQYF.

The genes are TRBV19 and TRBJ2-1; TRBD1 aligns across 7 bases. The CDR3 extends over 15 amino acids. The V gene's germline CDR1 is LNHDA and CDR2 SQIVND (reference sequence). V dropped 1 base and J dropped 5; count of bases not matched to a gene: 5. The CDR3 region is CASSIGRGQHNEQFF. The CDR3 DNA reads as TGTGCCAGTAGTATAGGTAGGGGGCAACACAATGAGCAGTTCTTC. Filled out from reference TRBV19 and TRBJ2-1, the complete variable domain reads DGGITQSPKYLFRKEGQNVTLSCEQNLNHDAMYWYRQDPGQGLRLIYYSQIVNDFQKGDIAEGYSVSREKKESFPLTVTSAQKNPTAFYLCASSIGRGQHNEQFFGPGTRLTVL.

The V and J genes are TRBV30 and TRBJ2-1, with 7 bases lining up with TRBD2. Germline lookup yields CDR1 GTSNPN and CDR2 SVGIG (reference sequence). The CDR3 is 16 residues long. J was trimmed by 1 base and V by 4 bases; bases with no gene match: 10. CDR3 in amino acids: CAWTPGGAGSYNEQFF. The DNA for the CDR3 is TGTGCCTGGACCCCCGGGGGAGCGGGGTCCTACAATGAGCAGTTCTTC.

The chain links TRBV18 to TRBJ1-1, with 10 bases that match TRBD1. Germline V lookup: CDR1 KGHSH, CDR2 LQKENI. Losses at the gene ends were 4 bases for V and 3 bases for J; bases not matched to a gene: 11. This CDR3 spans 17 amino acids. In DNA, the CDR3 is TGTGCCAGCTCACGAAGACCGGGACAGGGGAGGTACACTGAAGCTTTCTTT. Protein sequence: CASSRRPGQGRYTEAFF.

V gene TRBV7-9 combines with J gene TRBJ1-5, with a tentative D call TRBD1 (6 bases). Germline assignment: CDR1 SEHNR and CDR2 FQNEAQ (reference sequence). This CDR3 region has 14 residues. V was clipped by 8 bases and J by 2 bases, with 13 bases between them. The CDR3 region has the DNA TGTGCCAGCCCAGCAGGGGCGGGCAATCAGCCCCAGCATTTT. Its protein product is CASPAGAGNQPQHF.

The rearrangement links TRBV7-3 to TRBJ2-2; TRBD2 aligns across 11 bases. J gave up 7 bases and V 7 bases, and 8 bases lay outside the gene matches. The CDR3 is made up of 15 amino acids. The germline gives CDR1 SGHTA, CDR2 FQGTGA. This chain's CDR3 is CASKVLAGGLGELFF. The CDR3 nucleotides read TGTGCCAGCAAGGTCCTAGCGGGGGGCCTCGGGGAGCTGTTTTTT.

V gene TRBV4-2 combines with J gene TRBJ1-2; TRBD1 matches 7 bases. The CDR3 contains 16 residues. V lost 4 bases, J lost 0 bases, and 8 bases stayed unmatched. Germline CDR1 is LGHNA and CDR2 is YNFKEQ. DNA for the CDR3: TGTGCCAGCAGCCGAGACCCCGGGACAGCTAACTATGGCTACACCTTC. This gives the protein CASSRDPGTANYGYTF.

This chain connects TRBV9 to TRBJ2-7; 12 bases align to TRBD2. CDR3 length equals 15 residues. From germline, CDR1 is SGDLS and CDR2 YYNGEE. The trim removed 2 bases at V and 3 bases at J, leaving 3 bases unmatched. The CDR3 DNA follows: TGTGCCAGCAGCGTCACTAGCGGGGGGCACTACGAGCAGTACTTC. This encodes CASSVTSGGHYEQYF.

The chain employs TRBV19 and TRBJ1-5; maybe TRBD1 (6 bases). The CDR3 is made up of 14 amino acids. Germline-derived CDR1 and CDR2 are LNHDA and SQIVND (reference sequence). V lost 3 bases, J lost 3 bases, and 9 bases lay in between. The CDR3, as DNA: TGTGCCAGTAGTATCGGACAGTTCAATCAGCCCCAGCATTTT. This codes for CASSIGQFNQPQHF. Looking up the rest from reference TRBV19 and TRBJ1-5 gives the full variable domain: DGGITQSPKYLFRKEGQNVTLSCEQNLNHDAMYWYRQDPGQGLRLIYYSQIVNDFQKGDIAEGYSVSREKKESFPLTVTSAQKNPTAFYLCASSIGQFNQPQHFGDGTRLSIL.

This CDR3 reads CASSPTGLAETDTQYF. DNA of the CDR3: TGTGCCAGCAGCCCCACCGGACTAGCGGAAACAGATACGCAGTATTTT. V usage is TRBV13 and J usage is TRBJ2-3; TRBD2 matches 10 bases. Germline V lookup: CDR1 PRHDT, CDR2 FYEKMQ (reference sequence). The J segment lost 3 bases and the V segment lost 5 bases, leaving 8 bases of the junction unmatched. The CDR3 is 16 residues long.

This chain connects TRBV5-1 to TRBJ2-1; TRBD2 matches 13 bases. Germline CDR1 reads SGHRS; CDR2 reads YFSETQ. This CDR3 spans 15 amino acids. Trimming removed 4 bases from V and 6 bases from J; junction bases left unmatched: 4. As DNA, the CDR3 is TGCGCCAGCAGCGAGGGACTAGCGGGGCGCAATGAGCAGTTCTTC. Translated, it gives CASSEGLAGRNEQFF.

The chain is built from TRBV6-5 and TRBJ2-7; D is possibly TRBD2 (6 bases). The germline V and J ends were trimmed by 1 base and 5 bases, with 9 bases remaining between them. Germline V CDR1 and CDR2: MNHEY, SVGAGI. This CDR3 region has 13 residues. Here the CDR3 DNA reads TGTGCCAGCAGTTACTGGCGGGGTAACGAGCAGTACTTC. Translation: CASSYWRGNEQYF.

The genes are TRBV7-8 and TRBJ1-2; D is unresolved. In germline, CDR1 is SGHVS, CDR2 FQNEAQ. The CDR3 runs to 15 residues. The V end lost 0 bases, the J end lost 8 bases, and 16 bases lay between the germline ends. This CDR3 is CASSLAAGHAGGYTF. In DNA form, the CDR3 reads TGTGCCAGCAGCTTAGCAGCTGGCCATGCGGGGGGCTACACCTTC.

This sequence joins TRBV10-3 and TRBJ1-2; D is perhaps TRBD1 (5 bases). This CDR3 comprises 13 residues. From germline, CDR1 is ENHRY and CDR2 SYGVKD. With 5 bases removed from V and 5 bases from J, the gap between germline ends came to 12 bases. CDR3 in DNA: TGTGCCATCAGTCACGACAGCCCTTATGGCTACACCTTC. This codes for CAISHDSPYGYTF.

This clone was counted only a few times. The chain is built from TRBV7-9 and TRBJ2-7; 9 bases agree with TRBD2. Germline CDR1 is SEHNR and CDR2 is FQNEAQ (reference sequence). The CDR3 has 16 amino acids. V shed 3 bases, J shed 1 base, and the junction held 7 bases outside the gene matches. This CDR3 reads CASSFGLAFNSYEQYF. The CDR3 DNA sequence: TGTGCCAGCAGCTTTGGACTAGCGTTCAATTCCTACGAGCAGTACTTC.

The rearrangement joins TRBV25-1 to TRBJ2-1; 7 bases are shared with TRBD1. The germline CDR1 and CDR2 sequences are MGHDK and SYGVNS. The CDR3 is 16 residues long. V gave up 5 bases and J gave up 0 bases; unmatched junction bases: 7. Here the CDR3 DNA reads TGTGCCAGCAGTAAACAGGGGCCGGCCTCCTACAATGAGCAGTTCTTC. This sequence encodes CASSKQGPASYNEQFF.

The rearrangement uses TRBV6-6 and TRBJ1-2; 9 bases are a match to TRBD1. CDR1 is MNHNY and CDR2 is SVGAGI in the germline V gene (reference sequence). Trimming removed 7 bases from V and 8 bases from J; junction bases left unmatched: 8. This CDR3 contains 13 residues. This CDR3 reads CASTTGGGWGYTF. The CDR3 DNA reads as TGTGCCAGCACCACAGGGGGCGGATGGGGCTACACCTTC.

V gene TRBV15 combines with J gene TRBJ2-7; 7 bases agree with TRBD1. The V and J ends lost 0 bases and 2 bases, in that order; junction bases with no gene match: 13. The CDR3 runs 18 residues. In germline, CDR1 is LNHNV, CDR2 YYDKDF (reference sequence). In DNA form, the CDR3 reads TGTGCCACCAGCAGAGAGAGAGAGACAGGGCCCGTCCCCTACGAGCAGTACTTC. It specifies CATSRERETGPVPYEQYF.

V usage is TRBV4-2 and J usage is TRBJ1-5, with D unclear. The germline V gene has CDR1 LGHNA and CDR2 YNFKEQ. The CDR3 consists of 14 residues. V dropped 0 bases and J dropped 4 bases, with 7 bases sitting between them. This CDR3 is CASSQDHMNQPQHF. The CDR3 bases are TGTGCCAGCAGCCAAGATCACATGAATCAGCCCCAGCATTTT.

The gene calls are TRBV2 and TRBJ2-3; 12 bases map to TRBD1. This CDR3 is 16 amino acids long. V lost 7 bases and J lost 3; bases outside the gene matches: 8. CDR1 is SNHLY, CDR2 FYNNEI, per germline. The chain's CDR3 is CASTRGDRGHTDTQYF. The CDR3 DNA reads TGTGCCAGCACACGGGGGGACAGGGGGCATACAGATACGCAGTATTTT. The full variable domain, in which reference TRBV2 and TRBJ2-3 provide the parts outside the CDR3, is EPEVTQTPSHQVTQMGQEVILRCVPISNHLYFYWYRQILGQKVEFLVSFYNNEISEKSEIFDDQFSVERPDGSNFTLKIRSTKLEDSAMYFCASTRGDRGHTDTQYFGPGTRLTVL.

The chain is built from TRBV6-5 and TRBJ2-3, with D perhaps matching TRBD1 (6 bases). There are 15 residues in the CDR3. Deletions cut 6 bases from V and 3 bases from J, with 16 bases between. Per germline, CDR1 MNHEY and CDR2 SVGAGI. CDR3 loop: CASSRGQGLTDTQYF. CDR3 in DNA: TGTGCCAGCAGCCGCGGCCAGGGGCTGACAGATACGCAGTATTTT.